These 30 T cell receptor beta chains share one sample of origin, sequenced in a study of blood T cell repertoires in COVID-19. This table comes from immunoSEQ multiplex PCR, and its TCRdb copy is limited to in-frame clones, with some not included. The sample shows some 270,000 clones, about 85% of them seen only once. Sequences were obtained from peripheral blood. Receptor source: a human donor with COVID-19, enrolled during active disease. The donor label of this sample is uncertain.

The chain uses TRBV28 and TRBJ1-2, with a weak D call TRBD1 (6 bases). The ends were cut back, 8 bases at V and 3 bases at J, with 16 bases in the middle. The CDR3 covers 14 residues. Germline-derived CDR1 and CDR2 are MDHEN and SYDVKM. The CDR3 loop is CASDGGLLDYGYTF. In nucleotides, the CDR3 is TGTGCCAGCGACGGGGGGCTTTTAGACTATGGCTACACCTTC.

The CDR3, as DNA: TGTGCCAGCAGCTCCCCCGACAGAACGAATGAGCAGTTCTTC. Its translation is CASSSPDRTNEQFF. The chain recombines TRBV7-9 with TRBJ2-1; maybe TRBD1 (5 bases). Germline-derived CDR1 and CDR2 are SEHNR and FQNEAQ (reference sequence). CDR3 size: 14 residues. Trimming pared 4 bases from V and 7 bases from J, leaving 14 bases between.

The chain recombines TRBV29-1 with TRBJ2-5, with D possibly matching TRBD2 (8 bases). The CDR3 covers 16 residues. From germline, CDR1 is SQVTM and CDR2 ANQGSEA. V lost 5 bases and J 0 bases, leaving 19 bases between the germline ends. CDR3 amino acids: CSVQGVASGYQETQYF. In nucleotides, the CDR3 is TGCAGCGTTCAGGGGGTGGCTAGCGGGTACCAAGAGACCCAGTACTTC.

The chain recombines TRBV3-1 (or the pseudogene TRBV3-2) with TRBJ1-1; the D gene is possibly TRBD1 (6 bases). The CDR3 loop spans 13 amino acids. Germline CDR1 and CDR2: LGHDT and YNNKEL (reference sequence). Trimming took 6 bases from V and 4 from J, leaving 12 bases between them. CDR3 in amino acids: CASRPTGTTEAFF. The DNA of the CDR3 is TGTGCCAGCAGGCCCACAGGGACCACTGAAGCTTTCTTT.

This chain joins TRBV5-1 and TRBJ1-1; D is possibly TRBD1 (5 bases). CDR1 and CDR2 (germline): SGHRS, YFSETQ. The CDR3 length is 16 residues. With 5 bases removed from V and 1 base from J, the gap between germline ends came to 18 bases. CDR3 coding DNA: TGCGCCAGCAGTCCCGATGGGCAGGGAGGGAACACTGAAGCTTTCTTT. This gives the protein CASSPDGQGGNTEAFF.

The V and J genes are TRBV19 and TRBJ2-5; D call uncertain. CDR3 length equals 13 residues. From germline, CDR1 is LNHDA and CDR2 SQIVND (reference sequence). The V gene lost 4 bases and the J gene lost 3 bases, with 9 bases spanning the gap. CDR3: CASSTRREETQYF. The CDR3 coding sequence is TGTGCCAGTAGTACACGCCGAGAAGAGACCCAGTACTTC.

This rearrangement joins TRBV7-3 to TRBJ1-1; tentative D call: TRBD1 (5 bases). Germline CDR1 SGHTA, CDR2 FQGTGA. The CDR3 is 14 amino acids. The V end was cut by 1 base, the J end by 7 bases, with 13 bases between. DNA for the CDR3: TGTGCCAGCAGCTTAAGGCTGGGGCAGGGTGAAGCTTTCTTT. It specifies CASSLRLGQGEAFF.

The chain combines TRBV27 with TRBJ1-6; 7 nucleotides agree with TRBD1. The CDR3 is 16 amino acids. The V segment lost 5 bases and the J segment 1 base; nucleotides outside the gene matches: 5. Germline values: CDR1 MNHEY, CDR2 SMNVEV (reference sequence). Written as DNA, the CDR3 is TGTGCCAGCAGTACCACAGGGGAGTCCTATAATTCACCCCTCCACTTT. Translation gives CASSTTGESYNSPLHF.

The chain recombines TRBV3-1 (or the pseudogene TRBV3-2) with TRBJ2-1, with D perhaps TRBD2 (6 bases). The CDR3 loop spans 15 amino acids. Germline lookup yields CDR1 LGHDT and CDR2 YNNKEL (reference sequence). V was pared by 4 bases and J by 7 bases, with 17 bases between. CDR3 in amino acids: CASSLGPQSGNEQFF. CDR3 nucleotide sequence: TGTGCCAGCAGCCTTGGTCCCCAGAGCGGGAATGAGCAGTTCTTC.

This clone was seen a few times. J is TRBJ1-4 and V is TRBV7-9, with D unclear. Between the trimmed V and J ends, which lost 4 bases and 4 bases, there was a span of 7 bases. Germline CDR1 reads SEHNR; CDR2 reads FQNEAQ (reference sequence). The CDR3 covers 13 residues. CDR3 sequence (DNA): TGTGCCAGCAGCTCGCAGGTTAATGAAAAACTGTTTTTT. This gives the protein CASSSQVNEKLFF.

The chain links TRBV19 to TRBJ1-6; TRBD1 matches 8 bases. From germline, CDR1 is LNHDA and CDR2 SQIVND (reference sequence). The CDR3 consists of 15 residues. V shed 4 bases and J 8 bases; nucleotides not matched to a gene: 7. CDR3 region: CASSRTGRKDSPLHF. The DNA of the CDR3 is TGTGCCAGTAGTAGGACAGGGAGAAAAGATTCACCCCTCCACTTT.

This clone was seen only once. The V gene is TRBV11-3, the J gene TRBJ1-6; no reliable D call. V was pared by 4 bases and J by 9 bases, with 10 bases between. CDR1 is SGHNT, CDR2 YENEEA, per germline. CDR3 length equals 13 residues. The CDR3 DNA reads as TGTGCCAGCAGCTCCGACGGGTTTTCACCCCTCCACTTT. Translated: CASSSDGFSPLHF.

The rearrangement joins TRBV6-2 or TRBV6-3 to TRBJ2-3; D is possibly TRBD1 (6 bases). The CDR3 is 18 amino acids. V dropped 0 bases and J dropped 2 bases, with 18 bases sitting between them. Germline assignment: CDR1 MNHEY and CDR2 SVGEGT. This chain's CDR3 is CASSYSNQGFTFTDTQYF. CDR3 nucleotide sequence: TGTGCCAGCAGTTACTCGAACCAGGGGTTTACTTTCACAGATACGCAGTATTTT.

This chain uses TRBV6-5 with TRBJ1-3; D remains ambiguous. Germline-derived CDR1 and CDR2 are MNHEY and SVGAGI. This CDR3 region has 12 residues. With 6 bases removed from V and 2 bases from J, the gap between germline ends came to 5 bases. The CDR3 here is CASRETGNTIYF. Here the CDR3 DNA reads TGTGCCAGCAGGGAGACTGGAAACACCATATATTTT.

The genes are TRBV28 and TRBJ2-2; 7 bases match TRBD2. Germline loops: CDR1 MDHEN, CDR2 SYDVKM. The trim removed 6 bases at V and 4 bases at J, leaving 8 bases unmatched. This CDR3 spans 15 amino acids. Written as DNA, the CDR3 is TGTGCCAGCAGCTTTAGCGGGTTGAGCACCGGGGAGCTGTTTTTT. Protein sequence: CASSFSGLSTGELFF.

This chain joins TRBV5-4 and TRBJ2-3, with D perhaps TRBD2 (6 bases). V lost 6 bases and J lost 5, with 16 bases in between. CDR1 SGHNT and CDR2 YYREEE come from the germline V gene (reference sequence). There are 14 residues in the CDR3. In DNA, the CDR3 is TGTGCCAGCACCCAGGAGTGGGGAGGAGATACGCAGTATTTT. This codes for CASTQEWGGDTQYF.

The CDR3 spells CASRYRSNQPQHF. In DNA form, the CDR3 reads TGTGCCAGCAGATATCGTAGCAATCAGCCCCAGCATTTT. The chain recombines TRBV6-5 with TRBJ1-5; D is uncertain. This CDR3 has 13 amino acids. Trimming removed 6 bases at V and 0 bases at J, with 6 bases between. The germline gives CDR1 MNHEY, CDR2 SVGAGI.

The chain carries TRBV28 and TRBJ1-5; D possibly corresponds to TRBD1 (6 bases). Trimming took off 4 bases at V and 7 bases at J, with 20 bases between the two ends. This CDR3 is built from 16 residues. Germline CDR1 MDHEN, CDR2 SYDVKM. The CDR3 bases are TGTGCCAGCAGTTCACGTGTGCGGGGGCTGATCCAGCCCCAGCATTTT. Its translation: CASSSRVRGLIQPQHF.

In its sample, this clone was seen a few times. The CDR3 here is CASTSSGLSGGYTF. The CDR3 region has the DNA TGTGCCAGCACCTCGAGTGGGCTTTCAGGTGGCTACACCTTC. The J gene is TRBJ1-2, the V gene TRBV6-5; D not resolved. V was pared by 7 bases and J by 7 bases, with 19 bases between. The CDR3 runs to 14 residues. CDR1 and CDR2 (germline): MNHEY, SVGAGI.

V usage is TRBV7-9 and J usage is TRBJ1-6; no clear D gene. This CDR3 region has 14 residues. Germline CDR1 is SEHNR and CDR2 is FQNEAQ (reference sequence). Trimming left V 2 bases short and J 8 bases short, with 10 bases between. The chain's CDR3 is CASSLSGQDSPLHF. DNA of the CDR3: TGTGCCAGCAGCTTAAGTGGGCAGGATTCACCCCTCCACTTT.

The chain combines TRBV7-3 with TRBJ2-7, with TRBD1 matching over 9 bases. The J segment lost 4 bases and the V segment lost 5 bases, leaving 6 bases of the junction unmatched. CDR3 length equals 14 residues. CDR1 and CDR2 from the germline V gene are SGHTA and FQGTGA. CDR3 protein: CASSPGQGGYEQYF. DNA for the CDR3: TGTGCCAGCAGCCCGGGACAGGGTGGGTACGAGCAGTACTTC.

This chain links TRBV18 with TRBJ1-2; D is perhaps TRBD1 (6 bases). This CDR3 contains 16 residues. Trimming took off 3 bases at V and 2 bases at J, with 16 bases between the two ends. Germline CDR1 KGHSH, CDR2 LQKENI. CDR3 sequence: CASSPFGQQLNYGYTF. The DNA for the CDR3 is TGTGCCAGCTCACCCTTCGGACAGCAACTCAACTATGGCTACACCTTC.

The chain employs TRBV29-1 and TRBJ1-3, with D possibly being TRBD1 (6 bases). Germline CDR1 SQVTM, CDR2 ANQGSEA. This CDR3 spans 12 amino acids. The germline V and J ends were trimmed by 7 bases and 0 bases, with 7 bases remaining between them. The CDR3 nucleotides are TGCAGCGGACAGGTCTCTGGAAACACCATATATTTT. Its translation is CSGQVSGNTIYF.

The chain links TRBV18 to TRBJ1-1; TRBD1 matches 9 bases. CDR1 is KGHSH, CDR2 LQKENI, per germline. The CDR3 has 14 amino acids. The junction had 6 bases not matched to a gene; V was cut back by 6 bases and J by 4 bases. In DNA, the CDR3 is TGTGCCAGCTCCTTACAGGGGGCGGGCACTGAAGCTTTCTTT. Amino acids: CASSLQGAGTEAFF.

CDR3 protein: CASSSTGAVSNEQYF. The DNA of the CDR3 is TGTGCCAGCAGTTCAACGGGAGCGGTTTCTAACGAGCAGTACTTC. The chain recombines TRBV28 with TRBJ2-7, with D tentatively TRBD2 (6 bases). Per the germline V gene, CDR1 is MDHEN and CDR2 is SYDVKM. Trimming cost V 4 bases and J 5 bases, with 18 bases left between them. The CDR3 is 15 residues long.

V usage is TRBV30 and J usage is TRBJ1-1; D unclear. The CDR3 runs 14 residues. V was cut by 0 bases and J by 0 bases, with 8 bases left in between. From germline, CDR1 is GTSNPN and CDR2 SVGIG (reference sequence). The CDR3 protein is CAWSVSAMNTEAFF. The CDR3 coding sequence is TGTGCCTGGAGTGTATCCGCGATGAACACTGAAGCTTTCTTT.

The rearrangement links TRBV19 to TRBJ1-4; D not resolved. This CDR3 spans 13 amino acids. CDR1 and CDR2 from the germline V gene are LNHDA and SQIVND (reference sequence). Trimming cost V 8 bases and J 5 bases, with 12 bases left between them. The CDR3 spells CASRGQQNEKLFF. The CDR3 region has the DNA TGTGCCAGTCGCGGTCAGCAAAATGAAAAACTGTTTTTT.

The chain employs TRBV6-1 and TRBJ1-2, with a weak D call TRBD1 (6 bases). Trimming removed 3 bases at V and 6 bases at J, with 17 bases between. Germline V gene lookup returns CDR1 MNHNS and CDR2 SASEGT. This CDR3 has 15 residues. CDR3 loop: CASSEVRGFSDGYTF. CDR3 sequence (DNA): TGTGCCAGCAGTGAGGTTAGGGGGTTTTCCGATGGCTACACCTTC.

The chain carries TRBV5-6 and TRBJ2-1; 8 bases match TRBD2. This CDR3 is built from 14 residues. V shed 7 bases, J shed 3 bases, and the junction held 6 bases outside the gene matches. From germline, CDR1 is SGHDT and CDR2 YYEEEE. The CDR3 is CASGAGVLYNEQFF. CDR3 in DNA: TGTGCCAGCGGAGCGGGAGTCCTCTACAATGAGCAGTTCTTC.

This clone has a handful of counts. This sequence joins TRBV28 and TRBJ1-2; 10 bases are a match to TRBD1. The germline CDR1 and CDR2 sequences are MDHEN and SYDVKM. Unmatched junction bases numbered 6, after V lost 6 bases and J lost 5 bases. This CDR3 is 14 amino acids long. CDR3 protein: CASRKTGGRYGYTF. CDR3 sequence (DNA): TGTGCCAGCAGAAAGACAGGGGGCAGGTATGGCTACACCTTC.